This T cell receptor (beta chain) was sequenced for a study of spatial heterogeneity in lung cancer (dated by TCRdb to the late 2010s). Background on the whole study: Beta-chain transcripts were consistently detected in greater numbers than alpha-chain transcripts, which likely reflects a higher abundance of beta-chain transcripts. In the raw uncorrected reads, each unique combination of TCR and UMI appeared more than ten times on average. The study quantitatively compared TCR alpha and beta repertoires across multiple tumor regions, matched nontumor lung and blood in non-small cell lung cancer. The study linked features of the TCR repertoire to counts of nonsynonymous mutations, which were determined by whole-exome sequencing of tumor tissue. At surgery, about 210 tumor regions, 61 to 65 matched nontumor lung samples and more than 50 PBMC samples were TCR-sequenced for both alpha and beta chains.

Many counts were recorded for this clonotype. No cognate antigen has been identified for it. Per-base qualities were not stored, and no clone one base away is much larger. The CDR3 contains 15 residues, cysteine and phenylalanine counted. Only the CDR3 DNA is retained, 45 bases long and in frame from the first base. From the germline V gene (reference sequence), CDR1 is DFQATT and CDR2 is SNEGSKA. V is cut back by 0 bases and J by 2 bases, with 4 bases in the junction unmatched. Library preparation used 5' RACE. Sequenced using a NextSeq 500. The TCR library protocol attached a unique molecular identifier to each TCR cDNA molecule to allow correction of PCR and sequencing errors. The study's own analysis went as follows. TCR identification, UMI-based error correction and CDR3 extraction were performed with Decombinator tools. TCRs above a frequency of 2 per 1,000, corresponding to the top 1% of the tumor frequency distribution, were defined as expanded. Rényi diversity was computed with the R vegan package after subsampling each repertoire 100 times to 5,000 TCRs. CDR3 similarity networks were built from amino acid triplet string-kernel similarity, connecting CDR3s with pairwise similarity above 0.82. TCRdb took the public reads, trimmed them with fastp at Q25, ran MiXCR for clone calling and kept in-frame beta chains. Each CDR3 protein appears once, grouped with its most common genes and DNA. It is TCRdb's table, rather than the study itself, that gives the V and J calls and clone size. For this sample there are just under 95,000 distinct CDR3 sequences; approximately 12% appear just once. The top ten hold more than 40% of the sample.

The sample's time point label, in plain terms: sample taken at primary tumor resection. Samples were obtained from fewer than 80 patients with early-stage, untreated non-small cell lung cancer from the lung TRACERx cohort. For TCR sequencing, whole RNA was extracted from tumor and nontumor lung tissue, or from cryopreserved PBMC samples, and no cell sorting was done. Only patients with enough RNA available from two or more tumor regions were chosen for TCR sequencing. Broad study findings and their caveats: Ubiquitous expanded tumor TCRs showed up in blood more often at tumor resection than at routine follow-up. Confirming at a functional level the hypothesis that regional TCRs recognize regional mutations was considered to require additional single-cell paired TCR alpha and beta sequencing.

The V and J segments used are TRBV20-1 and TRBJ2-1; a stretch of 7 junction bases matches TRBD2. The source of this sequence is a male donor with early-stage non-small cell lung cancer. The sequencing here drew on PBMCs, taken at surgery. The CDR3 region has the sequence CSARDLAVTYNEQFF. In nucleotides, the sequence is TGCAGTGCTAGAGATCTAGCGGTAACCTACAATGAGCAGTTCTTC.